The clone carrying this T cell receptor beta chain was detected a few times. This table comes from immunoSEQ multiplex PCR, and its TCRdb copy is limited to in-frame clones, with some not included. Of some 150,000 clones in the sample, about 85% were seen once. These data belong to a study of blood T cell repertoires in COVID-19. Study-level information: Sample material is recorded as cDNA or gDNA derived from T cells, B-cell-depleted T cells, or PBMCs.

The CDR3 contains 12 residues. Germline CDR1 reads SQVTM; CDR2 reads ANQGSEA. V was pared by 4 bases and J by 7 bases, with 8 bases between. This rearrangement joins TRBV29-1 to TRBJ1-6; no clear D. The sequenced sample consisted of peripheral blood. The origin of this receptor is a human donor with acute or convalescent COVID-19. The donor label of this sample is uncertain. The CDR3 region is CSVAEGNSPLHF. CDR3 DNA: TGCAGCGTTGCCGAGGGCAATTCACCCCTCCACTTT.